The T cell receptor beta chain under discussion was sequenced for a study of CD8+CD57+ T cells in acquired aplastic anemia. Study details: Mean DNA quantity obtained from sorted CD4+ and CD8+ cells was about 3 ug.

Findings and caveats of the study: Roughly 27 shared CD8+ CDR3s appeared highly expressed within patients' immunodominant clones.

According to the study, genomic DNA was the template for TCR beta VDJ and CDR3 profiling. One entry per CDR3 protein, called by TCRdb with MiXCR from the reads. The sample shows hundreds of thousands of distinct CDR3 sequences, 45% to 65% of them seen only once. This clonotype was found many times. What it binds is not known. Before being chosen for sequencing, patients had shown CD8+CD57+ cell expansion by flow cytometry. The patients all had a severe acquired aplastic anemia diagnosis. The sample taken for sequencing was sorted CD4+, CD8+, or CD8+CD57+ T cells (not recorded which) from PBMCs. The receptor was isolated from a human donor with aplastic anemia.

CDR3: CASSLGLQLGNEQFF. The CDR3 DNA sequence: TGCGCCAGCAGCTTAGGCCTTCAGTTAGGCAATGAGCAGTTCTTC. The chain has TRBV5-1 and TRBJ2-1; no definite D call. This CDR3 has 15 amino acids. Deletions cut 2 bases from V and 6 bases from J, with 15 bases between. The germline V gene has CDR1 SGHRS and CDR2 YFSETQ.